Listed below are T cell receptor beta chains from one sample, sequenced in a study of blood T cell repertoires in COVID-19. Profiled with immunoSEQ multiplex PCR; TCRdb holds only in-frame clones, not every one. The top ten hold less than 1.5% of the sample, which has 190,000 or so clones, about 87% seen once. Sequenced input: PBMCs or T cells enriched from blood (not recorded which). Source of these receptors: a man aged 25 to 40 who had recovered from COVID-19. CDR3s include the opening cysteine and the closing phenylalanine or tryptophan. The D gene is left open where the match is weak. Clone size is given for some rows only: seen once, a few or many times, or a class if the clone is expanded.

CDR3 protein: CASSRGQQETQYF
CDR3 DNA: TGTGCCAGCAGTCGGGGACAGCAAGAGACCCAGTACTTC
clone size: NA
J gene: TRBJ2-5
V gene: TRBV27
D gene: TRBD1

CDR3 protein: CASSTSTGGDYGYTF
CDR3 DNA: TGTGCCAGCAGCACCTCGACAGGGGGCGACTATGGCTACACCTTC
clone size: NA
J gene: TRBJ1-2
V gene: TRBV9
D gene: TRBD1

CDR3 protein: CASSAGRGQDNYGYTF
CDR3 DNA: TGCGCCAGCAGCGCGGGCAGGGGGCAGGATAACTATGGCTACACCTTC
clone size: NA
J gene: TRBJ1-2
V gene: TRBV10-2
D gene: TRBD1

CDR3 protein: CASSLGQGQETQYF
CDR3 DNA: TGTGCCAGCAGCCTCGGACAGGGCCAAGAGACCCAGTACTTC
clone size: NA
J gene: TRBJ2-5
V gene: TRBV5-4
D gene: TRBD1

CDR3 protein: CASSPFAGAPTTQETQYF
CDR3 DNA: TGCGCCAGCAGCCCCTTTGCGGGAGCGCCAACCACCCAAGAGACCCAGTACTTC
clone size: NA
J gene: TRBJ2-5
V gene: TRBV4-1
D gene: TRBD2

CDR3 protein: CASTGGPLYEQYF
CDR3 DNA: TGTGCCAGCACAGGGGGTCCTTTATACGAGCAGTACTTC
clone size: NA
J gene: TRBJ2-7
V gene: TRBV27
D gene: TRBD1

CDR3 protein: CASSHDHLRDSYEQYF
CDR3 DNA: TGTGCCAGCAGCCACGACCACCTCCGGGACAGCTACGAGCAGTACTTC
clone size: NA
J gene: TRBJ2-7
V gene: TRBV14
D gene: TRBD1

CDR3 protein: CAISGQGDTQYF
CDR3 DNA: TGTGCCATCAGCGGACAGGGCGATACGCAGTATTTT
clone size: once
J gene: TRBJ2-3
V gene: TRBV10-3
D gene: TRBD1

CDR3 protein: CASSLAGRNSGNTIYF
CDR3 DNA: TGTGCCAGCAGCTTAGCAGGGCGTAACTCTGGAAACACCATATATTTT
clone size: NA
J gene: TRBJ1-3
V gene: TRBV13
D gene: NA

CDR3 protein: CASSWGQGRDEQYF
CDR3 DNA: TGCGCCAGCAGCTGGGGACAGGGGAGGGACGAGCAGTACTTC
clone size: NA
J gene: TRBJ2-7
V gene: TRBV5-1
D gene: TRBD1

CDR3 protein: CASSVEQGSSPLHF
CDR3 DNA: TGTGCCAGCAGCGTAGAACAGGGGAGTTCACCCCTCCACTTT
clone size: NA
J gene: TRBJ1-6
V gene: TRBV9
D gene: TRBD1

CDR3 protein: CASSLVAEYEQYF
CDR3 DNA: TGCGCCAGCAGCTTGGTGGCAGAATACGAGCAGTACTTC
clone size: NA
J gene: TRBJ2-7
V gene: TRBV5-1
D gene: NA

CDR3 protein: CASSQDEWTFYEQFF
CDR3 DNA: TGTGCCAGCAGCCAAGATGAGTGGACTTTTTATGAGCAGTTCTTC
clone size: once
J gene: TRBJ2-1
V gene: TRBV14
D gene: NA

CDR3 protein: CASSFPGGYEQYF
CDR3 DNA: TGTGCCAGCAGTTTCCCCGGGGGGTACGAGCAGTACTTC
clone size: NA
J gene: TRBJ2-7
V gene: TRBV28
D gene: TRBD2

CDR3 protein: CASSQDVGRVTGYTF
CDR3 DNA: TGCGCCAGCAGTCAAGACGTCGGCAGGGTTACCGGCTACACCTTC
clone size: NA
J gene: TRBJ1-2
V gene: TRBV4-3
D gene: NA

CDR3 protein: CASSLWPRDRGRGNTEAFF
CDR3 DNA: TGTGCCAGCAGTTTATGGCCCCGGGACAGGGGGCGCGGGAACACTGAAGCTTTCTTT
clone size: NA
J gene: TRBJ1-1
V gene: TRBV28
D gene: TRBD1

CDR3 protein: CASSLGLTGELFF
CDR3 DNA: TGCGCCAGCAGCCTTGGACTGACCGGGGAGCTGTTTTTT
clone size: NA
J gene: TRBJ2-2
V gene: TRBV4-1
D gene: NA

CDR3 protein: CASDASLGSGELFF
CDR3 DNA: TGTGCCAGCGATGCCAGCCTCGGGTCCGGGGAGCTGTTTTTT
clone size: NA
J gene: TRBJ2-2
V gene: TRBV5-6
D gene: NA

CDR3 protein: CASRKAPSGVQETQYF
CDR3 DNA: TGTGCCAGCCGAAAGGCCCCTAGCGGGGTCCAAGAGACCCAGTACTTC
clone size: NA
J gene: TRBJ2-5
V gene: TRBV21-1
D gene: NA

CDR3 protein: CSATPGGADEQYF
CDR3 DNA: TGCAGCGCCACCCCAGGGGGAGCGGACGAGCAGTACTTC
clone size: NA
J gene: TRBJ2-7
V gene: TRBV29-1
D gene: TRBD1

CDR3 protein: CASGYPRVWDSGSGANVLTF
CDR3 DNA: TGTGCCAGCGGCTACCCCCGTGTTTGGGACAGTGGGTCAGGGGCCAACGTCCTGACTTTC
clone size: NA
J gene: TRBJ2-6
V gene: TRBV9
D gene: TRBD1

CDR3 protein: CASSVTSGGAYTQYF
CDR3 DNA: TGTGCCAGCAGCGTGACTAGCGGGGGGGCGTATACGCAGTATTTT
clone size: NA
J gene: TRBJ2-3
V gene: TRBV9
D gene: TRBD2

CDR3 protein: CASSRGGGPADTQYF
CDR3 DNA: TGTGCCAGCAGCCGGGGGGGAGGGCCCGCAGATACGCAGTATTTT
clone size: NA
J gene: TRBJ2-3
V gene: TRBV28
D gene: TRBD2

CDR3 protein: CASSSRLGQSYEQYF
CDR3 DNA: TGTGCCAGCAGTTCCCGTCTAGGACAGTCCTACGAGCAGTACTTC
clone size: NA
J gene: TRBJ2-7
V gene: TRBV6-2/TRBV6-3
D gene: NA

CDR3 protein: CASSKRTGFPYEQYF
CDR3 DNA: TGTGCCAGCAGTAAACGGACAGGGTTTCCCTACGAGCAGTACTTC
clone size: NA
J gene: TRBJ2-7
V gene: TRBV6-5
D gene: TRBD1

CDR3 protein: CASSYERVSPTDTQYF
CDR3 DNA: TGTGCCAGCAGCTATGAGCGGGTCTCTCCCACAGATACGCAGTATTTT
clone size: NA
J gene: TRBJ2-3
V gene: TRBV7-6
D gene: NA

CDR3 protein: CASSPREPSTYEQYF
CDR3 DNA: TGTGCCAGCAGCCCCCGGGAGCCGTCGACCTACGAGCAGTACTTC
clone size: NA
J gene: TRBJ2-7
V gene: TRBV11-2
D gene: NA